One sample yielded the 3 T cell receptor beta chains listed below, sequenced in a study of T-cell memory formation after mild COVID-19. One entry per CDR3 protein, called by TCRdb with MiXCR from the 5' RACE reads. The sample has some 190,000 distinct CDR3 sequences, 15% to 20% seen once. Sequencing input: PBMCs or a T cell subset sorted from them (not recorded which). Source of these receptors: an adult woman who had mild COVID-19 (a few samples of this study predate the infection). Cell type and time point are not known.

In this sample, this clonotype turned up a few times. The chain links TRBV6-6 to TRBJ1-2; D is unresolved. Trimming took 0 bases from V and 4 from J, leaving 18 bases between them. Per the germline V gene, CDR1 is MNHNY and CDR2 is SVGAGI (reference sequence). The length of the CDR3 is 17 residues. The CDR3 sequence is CASSYSPIRRGSYGYTF. The CDR3 nucleotides read TGTGCCAGCAGTTACTCACCCATCCGGAGAGGGTCCTATGGCTACACCTTC.

This clonotype was observed a few times. This chain uses TRBV15 with TRBJ1-4; perhaps TRBD1 as D (6 bases). From germline, CDR1 is LNHNV and CDR2 YYDKDF (reference sequence). This CDR3 has 16 residues. Trimming pared 5 bases from V and 1 base from J, leaving 14 bases between. In DNA, the CDR3 is TGTGCCACCAGCGTCCGCAGGGGAGTAACTAATGAAAAACTGTTTTTT. Its translation: CATSVRRGVTNEKLFF.

V usage is TRBV9 and J usage is TRBJ2-3, with D hard to call. Looked up from germline, CDR1 is SGDLS and CDR2 is YYNGEE. The CDR3 is made up of 13 amino acids. Trimming left V 3 bases short and J 5 bases short, with 10 bases between. The CDR3 here is CASSGTLGDTQYF. CDR3 bases: TGTGCCAGCAGCGGCACCCTAGGAGATACGCAGTATTTT.